This TCR beta chain was recorded in a study of T cells after somatic rescue of genetic block. Germline V gene sequence: CDR1 SGHAT, CDR2 FQNNGV. V lost 3 bases to trimming and J lost 12 bases, with 12 bases between them. This CDR3 is 12 amino acids long. Only in-frame clones appear in the TCRdb table, and some are missing; sequencing was by immunoSEQ multiplex PCR. Here the sample spans tens of thousands of clones, approximately 96% being singletons. The chain couples TRBV11-2 to TRBJ2-1; D assignment may be TRBD1 or TRBD2 (5 bases each). Material: peripheral blood mononuclear cells (PBMCs). The TCR sequence derives from a child under two years old. The chain's CDR3 is CASSFPRDGQFF. The DNA for the CDR3 is TGTGCCAGCAGCTTTCCCAGGGACGGGCAGTTCTTC.